This T cell receptor (beta chain) came from a study of breast tumors, draining lymph nodes, adjacent tissues. Broader study findings: The data were judged consistent with most tumor T cells coming from lymph node and expanding in tumor. Luminal-like breast cancer showed significantly higher tumor–nontumor repertoire similarity than basal-like.

From the multiplex PCR reads, TCRdb called clonotypes with MiXCR, one entry per CDR3 protein. The sample includes about 21,000 distinct CDR3 sequences, around 41% seen only once; the top ten take roughly a quarter. About this clonotype: Its target is not known.

Trimming shortened V by 3 bases and J by 2 bases, and 4 bases separated the two germline ends. This CDR3 is built from 13 residues. Germline V lookup: CDR1 MRHNA, CDR2 SNTAGT. The chain couples TRBV6-4 to TRBJ2-2; D is uncertain. The source is a female donor with breast cancer. Some clones in this sample may be carry-over from other donors' samples. Input material: breast tumor tissue. The CDR3 bases are TGTGCCAGCAGTGAATTTAACACCGGGGAGCTGTTTTTT. Amino acids: CASSEFNTGELFF.